A single sample is the source of the 4 T cell receptor beta chains below, sequenced in a study of blood T cell repertoires in COVID-19. Clones were sequenced by immunoSEQ multiplex PCR, and TCRdb holds only the in-frame ones, with some missing. This table holds around 310,000 clones, roughly 91% found once. The sample taken for sequencing was PBMCs or T cells enriched from blood (not recorded which). The receptor set was obtained from a woman aged 25 to 45 who had recovered from COVID-19.

The chain employs TRBV11-2 and TRBJ1-3; D remains unclear. Germline CDR1 is SGHAT and CDR2 is FQNNGV. The CDR3 has 15 residues. Trimming took 5 bases from V and 4 from J, leaving 15 bases between them. CDR3 nucleotide sequence: TGTGCCAGCAGCCAAACCCAACGGGGAGGAAACACCATATATTTT. Translated, it gives CASSQTQRGGNTIYF. The entire variable domain, with the rest obtained from reference TRBV11-2 and TRBJ1-3, is as follows: EAGVAQSPRYKIIEKRQSVAFWCNPISGHATLYWYQQILGQGPKLLIQFQNNGVVDDSQLPKDRFSAERLKGVDSTLKIQPAKLEDSAVYLCASSQTQRGGNTIYFGEGSWLTVV.

This clone was seen just once. The chain couples TRBV28 to TRBJ2-5; the D is unclear. Germline CDR1 MDHEN, CDR2 SYDVKM. V was trimmed by 3 bases and J by 5 bases, leaving 16 bases between them. The CDR3 has 15 amino acids. Written as DNA, the CDR3 is TGTGCCAGCAGTTTTTCTATAGAGTCTCCGGAGACCCAGTACTTC. It specifies CASSFSIESPETQYF.

Written as DNA, the CDR3 is TGTGCCAGCAGTTCCCGACTAGCGGGAGGGCCTAAAGGTAACGAGCAGTACTTC. Amino acid sequence: CASSSRLAGGPKGNEQYF. This chain connects TRBV6-2 or TRBV6-3 to TRBJ2-7, with 14 bases identical to TRBD2. The V segment lost 4 bases and the J segment 5 bases; nucleotides outside the gene matches: 13. The CDR3 spans 18 residues. Looked up from germline, CDR1 is MNHEY and CDR2 is SVGEGT.

This clone has a single count. The V call is TRBV12-3 or TRBV12-4, the J call TRBJ1-1, with no clear D. The CDR3 is 13 residues long. V lost 5 bases and J lost 5, with 12 bases in between. CDR3 bases: TGTGCCAGCAGTCAAGGGAGTCGGACTGAAGCTTTCTTT. Residues: CASSQGSRTEAFF.